This T cell receptor beta chain is from a study of early T cells in non-severe SARS-CoV-2 infection. Study information: Sequencing targeted bulk RNA from unsorted whole blood, leaving chains unpaired.

Attachment of unique molecular identifiers to individual cDNA molecules was performed. MiXCR, applied by TCRdb to the 5' RACE reads, yields one record per CDR3 protein. This sample carries roughly 99,000 distinct CDR3 sequences, around 10% of them seen once, and the ten largest clones take roughly 7.5%. This clonotype showed up many times. Its specificity is unknown. The CDR3 loop spans 15 amino acids. V lost 3 bases, J lost 0 bases, and 7 bases stayed unmatched. CDR1 and CDR2 from the germline V gene are DFQATT and SNEGSKA (reference sequence). Study results and limitations: There was a bias toward anti-spike CD8 responses in VDJdb matching, which missed private and CD4 specificities.

Source material: whole blood. This receptor was identified in an adult who was a healthcare worker with PCR-confirmed SARS-CoV-2 infection or an uninfected control (not recorded which). The J gene is TRBJ1-2, the V gene TRBV20-1, with 7 bases aligning to TRBD1. The CDR3 coding sequence is TGCAGTGCTAGTGAACAGGGGTGGGCTAACTATGGCTACACCTTC. As protein: CSASEQGWANYGYTF.